This T cell receptor (beta chain) was sequenced for a study of CD8+CD57+ T cells in acquired aplastic anemia (dated by TCRdb to the late 2010s). Background for the entire study: Extracted DNA from sorted CD4+ and CD8+ cells averaged about 2.9 ug, ranging from about 0.17 to 30 ug. For healthy donor samples, the average read count was about 10 million for CD4+ cells and 11 million to 14 million for CD8+ cells.

Profiling of TCR beta VDJ combinations and CDR3 sequences used genomic DNA as the template. An Illumina HiSeq 2000 was used for TCR repertoire sequencing. Concerning the study's data processing: TRBV/TRBJ rearrangement plots, CDR3 size and DJ length profiles, and Simpson's diversity index were used to assess repertoires. The most abundant DNA sequence in the deep sequencing data was taken as the immunodominant clone. CDR3 amino acid sequences were checked for sharing across subjects and were also compared against the VDJdb database and published repertoires. TCRdb cleaned the public reads at Q25 with fastp, built clones with MiXCR and kept in-frame beta chains. Merged by CDR3 protein, the rows form single entries marked with the most common genes and DNA. For this entry, the V and J calls and clone size follow TCRdb and not the study's own pipeline. The table for this sample lists 400,000 to 500,000 distinct CDR3 sequences; about two thirds of them were counted only once. The ten largest clones capture under 4.5% of the sample.

Overall study outcomes, separate from this receptor: Some 30 CD8+ CDR3 sequences were shared between patients and controls but appeared highly expressed in patients and within their immunodominant clones. Patients and healthy controls showed no significant difference in CD8+ Simpson's diversity (P=0.060).

In the study, sorted CD4+ and CD8+ blood T cells from patients with severe aplastic anemia and from healthy subjects underwent deep sequencing of TCR repertoires. Ficoll-Paque density gradient centrifugation was used to isolate peripheral blood mononuclear cells. Before DNA extraction, CD4+ and CD8+ T cells were sorted by FACS or by magnetic beads. CDR1 and CDR2 were assigned from the germline V gene as SNHLY and FYNNEI. From the cysteine up to the phenylalanine, the CDR3 has a length of 19 residues. Of all the DNA, just the CDR3 is kept, 57 bases in frame from base 1. In the case of this clonotype: No cognate antigen has been identified for it. The junction departs from germline at one end; a sequencing error may be responsible.

The specimen was sorted CD4+, CD8+, or CD8+CD57+ T cells (not recorded which) from PBMCs. The chain joins TRBV2 to TRBJ2-7, with 9 central nucleotides matching TRBD1. This sequence originates from a human donor in good health, serving as a control. The CDR3 has the sequence CASSQEGVGHRGLFYEQYF. The DNA sequence is given as TGCGCCAGCAGCCAAGAGGGGGTAGGTCACAGGGGGCTGTTCTACGAGCAGTACTTC.